These 9 T cell receptor beta chains were sequenced from one sample in a study of T cells in women clearing cervical HPV infection. TCRdb keeps only in-frame clones here, not all; method: immunoSEQ multiplex PCR. This repertoire includes over 45,000 clones. The sequencing sample was made of blood buffy coat. The receptors were sampled from a woman between 18 and 70 years old with a cervical HPV16 infection that either progressed to CIN3+ or cleared (not recorded which).

In regard to this clone: The read halts 3 residues ahead of the CDR3 end, with the missing end drawn from the germline J gene. This specimen includes other DNA sequences encoding the same CDR3. The rearrangement links TRBV19 to TRBJ1-1; D uncertain. The germline V gene encodes CDR1 LNHDA and CDR2 SQIVND (reference sequence). Between the trimmed V and J ends, which lost 6 bases and 2 bases, there was a span of 4 bases. This CDR3 has 11 residues. CDR3 sequence reads: CASRTNTEAFF. The CDR3 bases that were read are TGTGCCAGTAGGACAAACACTGAA. Looking up the rest from reference TRBV19 and TRBJ1-1 gives the full variable domain: DGGITQSPKYLFRKEGQNVTLSCEQNLNHDAMYWYRQDPGQGLRLIYYSQIVNDFQKGDIAEGYSVSREKKESFPLTVTSAQKNPTAFYLCASRTNTEAFFGQGTRLTVV.

Details on this clone: The observed sequence ends 3 residues before the CDR3 terminus, with the missing tail filled in from the germline J gene. The chain recombines TRBV19 with TRBJ2-7; weak D call: TRBD1 (7 bases). V shed 6 bases and J shed 2 bases, with 17 bases lying between them. The CDR3 runs 15 residues. Germline CDR1 reads LNHDA; CDR2 reads SQIVND (reference sequence). The covered CDR3 bases are TGTGCCAGTAGGCCGGCCGGGGGACAGACCTACGAG. Amino acids: CASRPAGGQTYE. The entire CDR3 is CASRPAGGQTYEQYF.

A note on this clone: Coverage ceases 3 residues before the CDR3 finishes, and the germline J gene fills in the end. The rearrangement uses TRBV5-1 and TRBJ1-6; D remains unclear. The CDR3 is 15 residues long. CDR1 and CDR2 from the germline V gene are SGHRS and YFSETQ. V lost 4 bases to trimming and J lost 0 bases, with 8 bases between them. CDR3: CASSTRSSYNSPLHF. The part of the CDR3 DNA that was read is TGCGCCAGCAGCACCAGGAGCTCCTATAATTCACCC.

On this clone itself: The CDR3 end falls 3 residues outside the read, so it is completed with the germline J gene. V and J are TRBV29-1 and TRBJ1-2; a possible D gene is TRBD1 (5 bases). From germline, CDR1 is SQVTM and CDR2 ANQGSEA. The CDR3 runs 11 residues. The CDR3 bases that were read are TGCAGCGTTGAGGGGGGAAAAGGC. Protein product: CSVEGGKG. The full CDR3 sequence reads CSVEGGKGYTF.

To note about this clone: Read coverage stops 3 residues before the CDR3 terminus; the germline J gene supplies the remainder. V gene TRBV12-3 or TRBV12-4 combines with J gene TRBJ2-3, with D perhaps TRBD2 (5 bases). This CDR3 has 13 amino acids. V was cut by 4 bases and J by 5 bases, with 10 bases left in between. CDR3 DNA, as far as it was read: TGTGCCAGCAGTTCCTCAGGAGGAGATACG. As protein: CASSSSGGDT. The whole CDR3 is CASSSSGGDTQYF.

As for this clone: With the read ending 3 residues before the CDR3 end, the germline J gene is used to fill in that end. The rearrangement links TRBV29-1 to TRBJ2-3, with D perhaps TRBD2 (6 bases). Trimming took off 4 bases at V and 2 bases at J, with 16 bases between the two ends. Germline CDR1 and CDR2: SQVTM and ANQGSEA. There are 15 residues in the CDR3. The sequenced part of the CDR3 DNA is TGCAGCGTTGTCTCTCCGGCGGGACTCACAGATACG. This gives the protein CSVVSPAGLTDT. The whole CDR3 is CSVVSPAGLTDTQYF.

Concerning this clone itself: The CDR3 goes on 3 residues after the read ends, and that part is filled in from the germline J gene. The chain couples TRBV5-4 to TRBJ1-3; no definite D call. CDR1 is SGHNT and CDR2 is YYREEE in the germline V gene (reference sequence). The ends were cut back, 1 base at V and 0 bases at J, with 11 bases in the middle. This CDR3 is 16 amino acids long. CDR3 DNA, as far as it was read: TGTGCCAGCAGCTTGCCAGGCGAAAGCTCTGGAAACACC. Its protein is CASSLPGESSGNT. The whole CDR3 is CASSLPGESSGNTIYF.

A word on this clone: Read data end 3 residues before the CDR3 end; the end is taken from the germline J gene. The chain uses TRBV5-1 and TRBJ2-7; 7 bases fit TRBD1. Germline CDR1 and CDR2: SGHRS and YFSETQ. Trimming removed 2 bases from V and 3 bases from J; junction bases left unmatched: 2. The CDR3 loop spans 13 amino acids. CDR3 sequence reads: CASSFGTDYEQYF. The part of the CDR3 DNA that was read is TGCGCCAGCAGCTTCGGGACAGACTACGAG.

Comment on this clone: The read comes to an end 3 residues before the CDR3 does, leaving the germline J gene to fill in the end. The V and J genes are TRBV5-1 and TRBJ2-1; tentatively, D is TRBD2 (6 bases). Germline assignment: CDR1 SGHRS and CDR2 YFSETQ. V was shortened by 0 bases and J by 8 bases, with 12 bases between the two germline ends. This CDR3 comprises 14 residues. CDR3 bases read: TGCGCCAGCAGCTTGGGCGGGGAGTTCGATGAG. It codes for CASSLGGEFDE. The CDR3 in its entirety is CASSLGGEFDEQFF.